This TCR beta chain derives from a study of technical replicates of blood from several donors. V gave up 6 bases and J gave up 1 base, with 10 bases separating them. This CDR3 spans 13 amino acids. CDR1 is SGDLS and CDR2 is YYNGEE in the germline V gene. Method: immunoSEQ multiplex PCR; TCRdb's copy keeps in-frame clones and lacks some. The sample carries tens of thousands of clones, roughly 98% recorded once. V and J are TRBV9 and TRBJ1-1; no clear D gene. Sequencing was performed on T cells isolated from PBMCs. The clonotype originates from a human donor in good health. The DNA for the CDR3 is TGTGCCAGCAAGACTGAGGGGAACACTGAAGCTTTCTTT. Translating gives CASKTEGNTEAFF. The whole variable domain, filled in from reference TRBV9 and TRBJ1-1, reads DSGVTQTPKHLITATGQRVTLRCSPRSGDLSVYWYQQSLDQGLQFLIQYYNGEERAKGNILERFSAQQFPDLHSELNLSSLELGDSALYFCASKTEGNTEAFFGQGTRLTVV.